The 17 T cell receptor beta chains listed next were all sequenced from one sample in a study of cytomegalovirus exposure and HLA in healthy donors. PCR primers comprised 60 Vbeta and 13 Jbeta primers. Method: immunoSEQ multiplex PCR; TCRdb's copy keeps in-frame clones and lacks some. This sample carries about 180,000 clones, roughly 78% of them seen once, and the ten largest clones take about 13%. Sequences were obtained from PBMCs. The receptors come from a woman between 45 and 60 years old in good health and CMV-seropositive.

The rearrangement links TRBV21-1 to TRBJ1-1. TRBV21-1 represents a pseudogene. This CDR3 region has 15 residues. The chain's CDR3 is CASSVPPGMNTEAFF. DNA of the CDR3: TGTGCCAGCAGCGTCCCGCCGGGGATGAACACTGAAGCTTTCTTT.

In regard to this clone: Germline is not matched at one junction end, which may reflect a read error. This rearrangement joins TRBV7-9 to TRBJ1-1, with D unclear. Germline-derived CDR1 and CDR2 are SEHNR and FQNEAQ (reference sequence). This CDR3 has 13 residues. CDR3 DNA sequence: TGTTCCAGCACCCTTGACTGGAACACTGAAGCTTTCTTT. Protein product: CSSTLDWNTEAFF.

The CDR3 loop reads CASSFNRVSAYNEQFF. The CDR3 nucleotides are TGTGCCAGCAGCTTCAACCGGGTGTCGGCCTACAATGAGCAGTTCTTC. This sequence joins TRBV7-9 and TRBJ2-1, with unresolved D. CDR3 length equals 16 residues. Germline V lookup: CDR1 SEHNR, CDR2 FQNEAQ (reference sequence). V dropped 3 bases and J dropped 2 bases, with 14 bases sitting between them.

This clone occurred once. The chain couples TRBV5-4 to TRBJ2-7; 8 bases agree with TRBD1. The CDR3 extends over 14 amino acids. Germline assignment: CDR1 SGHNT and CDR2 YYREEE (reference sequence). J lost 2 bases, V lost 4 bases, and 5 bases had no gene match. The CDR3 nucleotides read TGTGCCAGCAGCCCGCAACAGGGGGCCTACGAGCAGTACTTC. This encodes CASSPQQGAYEQYF.

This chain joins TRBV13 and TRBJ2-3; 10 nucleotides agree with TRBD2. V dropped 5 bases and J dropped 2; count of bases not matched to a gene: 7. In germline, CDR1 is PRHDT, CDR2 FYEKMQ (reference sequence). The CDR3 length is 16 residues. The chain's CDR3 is CASSPRLAGLTDTQYF. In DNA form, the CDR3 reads TGTGCCAGCAGCCCAAGACTAGCGGGTCTCACAGATACGCAGTATTTT.

The CDR3 here is CASSLVRSTEAFF. DNA for the CDR3: TGTGCCAGCAGCTTAGTTAGGAGCACTGAAGCTTTCTTT. The J gene is TRBJ1-1, the V gene TRBV7-8; no clear D gene. There are 13 residues in the CDR3. Trimming stripped 1 base from V and 4 bases from J, with 7 bases between. The germline V gene encodes CDR1 SGHVS and CDR2 FQNEAQ.

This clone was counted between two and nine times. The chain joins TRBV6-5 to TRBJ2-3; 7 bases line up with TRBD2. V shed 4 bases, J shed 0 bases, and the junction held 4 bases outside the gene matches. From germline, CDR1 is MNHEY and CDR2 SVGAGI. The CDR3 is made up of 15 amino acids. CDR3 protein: CASSFRGVSTDTQYF. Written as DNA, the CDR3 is TGTGCCAGCAGTTTCCGGGGGGTTAGCACAGATACGCAGTATTTT.

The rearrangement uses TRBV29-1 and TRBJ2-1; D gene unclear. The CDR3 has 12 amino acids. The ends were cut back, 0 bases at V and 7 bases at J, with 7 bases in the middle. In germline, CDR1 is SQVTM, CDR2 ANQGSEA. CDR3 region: CSVEDPGNEQFF. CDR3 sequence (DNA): TGCAGCGTTGAAGATCCCGGGAATGAGCAGTTCTTC.

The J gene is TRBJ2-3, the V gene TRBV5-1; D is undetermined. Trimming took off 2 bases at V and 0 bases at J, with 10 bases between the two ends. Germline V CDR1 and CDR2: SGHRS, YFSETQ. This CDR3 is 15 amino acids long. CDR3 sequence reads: CASSFNGYSTDTQYF. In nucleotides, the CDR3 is TGCGCCAGCAGCTTCAACGGGTATAGCACAGATACGCAGTATTTT. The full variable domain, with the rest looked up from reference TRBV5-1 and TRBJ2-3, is KAGVTQTPRYLIKTRGQQVTLSCSPISGHRSVSWYQQTPGQGLQFLFEYFSETQRNKGNFPGRFSGRQFSNSRSEMNVSTLELGDSALYLCASSFNGYSTDTQYFGPGTRLTVL.

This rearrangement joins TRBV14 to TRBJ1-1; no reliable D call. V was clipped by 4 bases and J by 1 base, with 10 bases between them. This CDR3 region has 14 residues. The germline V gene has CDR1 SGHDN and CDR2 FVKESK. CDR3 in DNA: TGTGCCAGCAGCCCCGAGGTGCCGAACACTGAAGCTTTCTTT. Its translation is CASSPEVPNTEAFF.

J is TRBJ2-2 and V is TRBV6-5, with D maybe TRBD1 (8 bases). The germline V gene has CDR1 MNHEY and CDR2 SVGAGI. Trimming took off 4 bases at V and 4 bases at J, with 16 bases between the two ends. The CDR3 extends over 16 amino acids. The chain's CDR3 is CASSSLHRGGTGELFF. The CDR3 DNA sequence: TGTGCCAGCAGTTCCCTACACAGGGGGGGCACCGGGGAGCTGTTTTTT.

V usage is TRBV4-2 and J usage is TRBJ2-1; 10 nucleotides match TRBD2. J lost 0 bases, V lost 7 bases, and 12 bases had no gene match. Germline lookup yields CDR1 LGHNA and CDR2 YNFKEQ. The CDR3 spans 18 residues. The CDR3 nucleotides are TGTGCCAGCAACGCGGGTAGCGGGGGGCCGAGCTCCTACAATGAGCAGTTCTTC. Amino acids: CASNAGSGGPSSYNEQFF.

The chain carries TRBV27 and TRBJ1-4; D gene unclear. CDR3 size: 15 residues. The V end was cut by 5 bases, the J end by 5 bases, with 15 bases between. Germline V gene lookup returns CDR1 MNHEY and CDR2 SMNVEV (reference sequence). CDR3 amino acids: CASSLTRMENEKLFF. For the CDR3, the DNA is TGTGCCAGCAGTCTCACTCGGATGGAGAATGAAAAACTGTTTTTT.

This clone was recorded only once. CDR3 loop: CASSEALTYEQYF. CDR3 coding DNA: TGTGCCAGCAGTGAAGCGCTAACGTACGAGCAGTACTTC. J is TRBJ2-7 and V is TRBV6-1, with D hard to call. The germline V gene encodes CDR1 MNHNS and CDR2 SASEGT. The germline V and J ends were trimmed by 0 bases and 4 bases, with 7 bases remaining between them. The CDR3 is made up of 13 amino acids.

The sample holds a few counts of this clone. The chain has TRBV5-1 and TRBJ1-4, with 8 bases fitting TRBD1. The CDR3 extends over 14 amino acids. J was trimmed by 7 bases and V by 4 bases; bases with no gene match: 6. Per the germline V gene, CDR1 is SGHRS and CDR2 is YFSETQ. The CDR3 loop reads CASSPDRVGEKLFF. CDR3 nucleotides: TGCGCCAGCAGCCCGGACAGGGTCGGTGAAAAACTGTTTTTT.

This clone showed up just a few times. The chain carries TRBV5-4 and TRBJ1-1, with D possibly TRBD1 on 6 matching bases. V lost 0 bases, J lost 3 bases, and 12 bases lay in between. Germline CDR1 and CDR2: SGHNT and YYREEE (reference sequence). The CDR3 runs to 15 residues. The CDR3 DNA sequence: TGTGCCAGCAGCTTGGTCCGAGGGGGGGACACTGAAGCTTTCTTT. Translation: CASSLVRGGDTEAFF.

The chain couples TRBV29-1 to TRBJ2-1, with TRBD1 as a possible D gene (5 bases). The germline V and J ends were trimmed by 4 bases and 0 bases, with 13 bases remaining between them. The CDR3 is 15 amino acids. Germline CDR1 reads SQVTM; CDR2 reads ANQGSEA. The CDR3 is CSVGRGSGSYNEQFF. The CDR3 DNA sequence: TGCAGCGTTGGTAGGGGATCCGGCTCCTACAATGAGCAGTTCTTC.